The sequence of this TCR beta chain was determined in a study of cytomegalovirus exposure and HLA in healthy donors. Study-wide background: An early data release held approximately 85 million unique TCRs from HLA-typed donors.

With 4 bases clipped from V and 1 base from J, the junction kept 2 bases outside the gene matches. The CDR3 consists of 16 residues. Germline CDR1 and CDR2: SNHLY and FYNNEI. The PCR ran on 60 Vbeta and 13 Jbeta primers. Libraries were prepared by immunoSEQ multiplex PCR; TCRdb keeps only in-frame clonotypes and omits some of them. The sample yields some 200,000 clones, 75% to 85% seen once. The origin of this receptor is a boy under 18 in good health and CMV-seronegative. The sequenced sample consisted of PBMCs. The chain carries TRBV2 and TRBJ2-2, with 11 bases aligning to TRBD2. The CDR3 DNA follows: TGTGCCAGCAGTGCCACTAGCGGGAGGAACACCGGGGAGCTGTTTTTT. It is translated as CASSATSGRNTGELFF.